This T cell receptor beta chain was found in a study of T cells after yellow fever vaccination. As for the study in general: Preparation of the low-cell-number fractions used SMART-Seq v4 Ultra Low Input. Study results and caveats: A faster peak, day 5 versus 15, was reached by the weaker secondary response. Clones that expanded after primary vaccination mostly reappeared after the booster (just over 95% CD4, 70% to 90% CD8).

The germline CDR1 and CDR2 sequences are KGHDR and SFDVKD. V gave up 3 bases and J gave up 4 bases; unmatched junction bases: 6. The CDR3 extends over 15 amino acids. Generation of TCR cDNA used 5'RACE template switching (which added a universal primer site and UMIs). Via MiXCR, TCRdb re-called the 5' RACE reads, giving one row per CDR3 protein. The sample includes roughly 320,000 distinct CDR3 sequences, around 10% of them seen just once. This clonotype was found many times. Its specificity is unknown. V is TRBV24-1 and J is TRBJ2-5; 8 bases align to TRBD1. The receptor was derived from a man between 18 and 35 years old who received the YFV17D yellow fever vaccine. The sequenced sample was CD4+ T cells sorted from PBMCs, obtained 45 days after the yellow fever booster vaccination. This CDR3 reads CATSDTQGAGETQYF. CDR3 nucleotides: TGTGCCACCAGTGATACTCAGGGGGCCGGAGAGACCCAGTACTTC.